This record looks at one T cell receptor (beta chain) sequence and its context. Its antigen is as yet unknown. The V gene's germline CDR1 is SGHRS and CDR2 YFSETQ. The V and J ends lost 4 bases and 7 bases respectively, with 20 bases between them. This CDR3 is built from 15 residues. Stated treatment: oral pan-JAK inhibitor, 5-10 mg twice daily. The data were obtained in a study of CD8+ T cells in alopecia areata. Study-level background: Tofacitinib administration persisted for 6 to 18 months, succeeded by 6 months off drug. Overall study results and limits: While patients received tofacitinib, many expanded lesional clones remained present in scalp and blood. Sharing of TCRs across patients appeared less clear than in mice, possibly for HLA-related reasons.

As the sequencing template, cDNA was produced by extracting RNA and reverse transcribing it. Using immunoSEQ multiplex PCR, the repertoire was profiled, and TCRdb retains in-frame clones only, with some absent. The repertoire holds 110,000 or so clones, with approximately 51% as singletons. The sample in question was CD4+ T cells sorted from blood, obtained at week 24, from a patient treated with tofacitinib. The J gene is TRBJ2-5, the V gene TRBV5-1; the D gene could be TRBD1 or TRBD2 (5 bases each). This clonotype was obtained from a human donor with alopecia areata. CDR3 in amino acids: CASSPGTNLIGTQYF. Here the CDR3 DNA reads TGCGCCAGCAGCCCGGGGACCAATCTCATCGGGACCCAGTACTTC.